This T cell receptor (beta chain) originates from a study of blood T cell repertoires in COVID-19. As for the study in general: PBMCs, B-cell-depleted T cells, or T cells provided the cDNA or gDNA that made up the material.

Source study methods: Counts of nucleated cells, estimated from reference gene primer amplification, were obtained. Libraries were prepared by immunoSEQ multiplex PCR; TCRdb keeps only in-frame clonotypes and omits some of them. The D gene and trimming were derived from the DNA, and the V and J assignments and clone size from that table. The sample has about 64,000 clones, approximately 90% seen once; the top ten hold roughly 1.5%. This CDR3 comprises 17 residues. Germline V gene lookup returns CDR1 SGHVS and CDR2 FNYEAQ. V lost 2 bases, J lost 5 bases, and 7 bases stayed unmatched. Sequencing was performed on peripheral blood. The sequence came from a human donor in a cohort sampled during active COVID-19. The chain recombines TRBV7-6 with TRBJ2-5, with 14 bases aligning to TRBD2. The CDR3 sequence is CASSLTSTSGGGETQYF. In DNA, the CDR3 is TGTGCCAGCAGCTTAACATCGACTAGCGGGGGGGGTGAGACCCAGTACTTC.